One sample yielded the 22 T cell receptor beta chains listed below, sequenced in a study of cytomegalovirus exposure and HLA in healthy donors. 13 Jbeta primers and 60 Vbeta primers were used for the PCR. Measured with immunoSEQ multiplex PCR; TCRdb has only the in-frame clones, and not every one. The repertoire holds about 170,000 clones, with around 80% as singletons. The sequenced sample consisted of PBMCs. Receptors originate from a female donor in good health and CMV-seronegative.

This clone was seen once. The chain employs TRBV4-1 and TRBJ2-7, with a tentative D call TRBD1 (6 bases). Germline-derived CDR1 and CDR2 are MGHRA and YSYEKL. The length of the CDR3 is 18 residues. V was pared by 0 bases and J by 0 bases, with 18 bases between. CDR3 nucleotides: TGCGCCAGCAGCCAAGATGACCCCGACAGGACATACTCCTACGAGCAGTACTTC. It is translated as CASSQDDPDRTYSYEQYF.

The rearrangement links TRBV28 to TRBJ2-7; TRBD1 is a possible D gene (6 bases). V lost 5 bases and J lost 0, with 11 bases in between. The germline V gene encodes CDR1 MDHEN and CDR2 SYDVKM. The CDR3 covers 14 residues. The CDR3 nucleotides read TGTGCCAGCAGTCCTCGGACAGTCTCCTACGAGCAGTACTTC. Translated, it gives CASSPRTVSYEQYF.

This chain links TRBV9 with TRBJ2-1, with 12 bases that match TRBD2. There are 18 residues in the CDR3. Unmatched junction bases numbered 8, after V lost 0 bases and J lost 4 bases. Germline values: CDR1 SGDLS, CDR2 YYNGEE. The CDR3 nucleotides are TGTGCCAGCAGCGTAGGGCTAGCGGGGGGGGTGGAGTACAATGAGCAGTTCTTC. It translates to CASSVGLAGGVEYNEQFF. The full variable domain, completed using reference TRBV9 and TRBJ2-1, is DSGVTQTPKHLITATGQRVTLRCSPRSGDLSVYWYQQSLDQGLQFLIQYYNGEERAKGNILERFSAQQFPDLHSELNLSSLELGDSALYFCASSVGLAGGVEYNEQFFGPGTRLTVL.

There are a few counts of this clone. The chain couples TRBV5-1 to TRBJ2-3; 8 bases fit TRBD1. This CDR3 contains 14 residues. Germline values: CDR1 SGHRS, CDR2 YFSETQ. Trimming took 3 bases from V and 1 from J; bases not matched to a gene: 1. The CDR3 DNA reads TGCGCCAGCAGCTCACAGGGGGGCACAGATACGCAGTATTTT. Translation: CASSSQGGTDTQYF. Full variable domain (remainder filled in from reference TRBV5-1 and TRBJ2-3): KAGVTQTPRYLIKTRGQQVTLSCSPISGHRSVSWYQQTPGQGLQFLFEYFSETQRNKGNFPGRFSGRQFSNSRSEMNVSTLELGDSALYLCASSSQGGTDTQYFGPGTRLTVL.

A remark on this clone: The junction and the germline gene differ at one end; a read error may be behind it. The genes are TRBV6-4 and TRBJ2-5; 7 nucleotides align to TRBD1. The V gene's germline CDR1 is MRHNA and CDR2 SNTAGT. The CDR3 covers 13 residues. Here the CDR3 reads CASSDSGGTAQYF. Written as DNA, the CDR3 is TGTGCCAGCAGTGACTCGGGTGGGACAGCCCAATACTTC.

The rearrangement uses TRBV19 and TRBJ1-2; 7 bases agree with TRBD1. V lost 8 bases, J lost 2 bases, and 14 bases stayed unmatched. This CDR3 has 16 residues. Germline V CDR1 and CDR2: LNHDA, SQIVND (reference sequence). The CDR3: CASGYPGGPGNYGYTF. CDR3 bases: TGTGCCAGTGGATACCCAGGGGGTCCGGGGAACTATGGCTACACCTTC.

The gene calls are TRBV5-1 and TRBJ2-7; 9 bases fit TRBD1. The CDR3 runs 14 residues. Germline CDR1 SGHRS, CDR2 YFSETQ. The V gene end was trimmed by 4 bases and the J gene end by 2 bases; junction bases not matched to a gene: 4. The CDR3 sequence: CASSPGQGAYEQYF. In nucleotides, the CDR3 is TGCGCCAGCAGCCCGGGACAGGGAGCCTACGAGCAGTACTTC.

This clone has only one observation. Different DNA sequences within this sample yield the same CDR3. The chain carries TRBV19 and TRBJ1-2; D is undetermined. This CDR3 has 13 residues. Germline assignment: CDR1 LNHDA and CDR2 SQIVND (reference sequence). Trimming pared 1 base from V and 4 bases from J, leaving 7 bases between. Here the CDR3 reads CASSIGRGYGYTF. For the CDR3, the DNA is TGTGCCAGTAGTATAGGTCGGGGCTATGGCTACACCTTC. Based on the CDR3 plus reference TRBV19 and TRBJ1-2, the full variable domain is DGGITQSPKYLFRKEGQNVTLSCEQNLNHDAMYWYRQDPGQGLRLIYYSQIVNDFQKGDIAEGYSVSREKKESFPLTVTSAQKNPTAFYLCASSIGRGYGYTFGSGTRLTVV.

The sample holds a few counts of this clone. Here the CDR3 DNA reads TGCAGCACCGAGCTACAGGGAAGCTACACCTTC. The encoded protein is CSTELQGSYTF. This chain links TRBV29-1 with TRBJ1-2, with D possibly matching TRBD1 (6 bases). The germline gives CDR1 SQVTM, CDR2 ANQGSEA. The CDR3 is 11 residues long. V was clipped by 8 bases and J by 9 bases, with 16 bases between them.

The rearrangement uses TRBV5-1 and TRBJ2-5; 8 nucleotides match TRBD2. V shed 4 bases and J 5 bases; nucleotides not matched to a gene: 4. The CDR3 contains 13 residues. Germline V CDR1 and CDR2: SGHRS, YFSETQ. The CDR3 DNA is TGCGCCAGCAGCCAGCGGGAGATGGAGACCCAGTACTTC. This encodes CASSQREMETQYF.

The CDR3 region is CASSLDSVGGSYEQYF. In nucleotides, the CDR3 is TGTGCCAGCAGCTTAGATTCTGTGGGGGGCTCCTACGAGCAGTACTTC. V and J are TRBV7-2 and TRBJ2-7, with D perhaps TRBD2 (6 bases). Germline V gene data show CDR1 as SGHTA and CDR2 as FQGNSA. With 1 base removed from V and 0 bases from J, the gap between germline ends came to 13 bases. The CDR3 consists of 16 residues.

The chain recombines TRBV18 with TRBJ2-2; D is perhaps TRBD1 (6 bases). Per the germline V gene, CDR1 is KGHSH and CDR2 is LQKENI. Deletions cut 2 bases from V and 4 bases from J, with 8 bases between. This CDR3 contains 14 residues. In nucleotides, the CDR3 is TGTGCCAGCTCACCAGGGGGCGGCACCGGGGAGCTGTTTTTT. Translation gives CASSPGGGTGELFF.

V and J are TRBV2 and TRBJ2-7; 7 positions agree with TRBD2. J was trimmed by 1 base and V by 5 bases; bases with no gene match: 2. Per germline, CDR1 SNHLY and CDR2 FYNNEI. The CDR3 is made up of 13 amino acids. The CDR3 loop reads CASSLAESYEQYF. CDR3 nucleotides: TGTGCCAGCAGTCTAGCGGAGTCCTACGAGCAGTACTTC.

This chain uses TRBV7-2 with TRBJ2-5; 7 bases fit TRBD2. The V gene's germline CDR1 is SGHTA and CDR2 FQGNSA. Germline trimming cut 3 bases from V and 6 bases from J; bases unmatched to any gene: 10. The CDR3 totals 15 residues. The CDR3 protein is CASSLDVGGGKTQYF. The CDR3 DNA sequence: TGTGCCAGCAGCTTGGACGTGGGGGGAGGGAAGACCCAGTACTTC.

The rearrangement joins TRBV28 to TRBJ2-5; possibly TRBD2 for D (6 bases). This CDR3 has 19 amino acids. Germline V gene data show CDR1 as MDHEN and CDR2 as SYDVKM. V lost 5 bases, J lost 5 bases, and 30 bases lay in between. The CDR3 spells CASSPPLVGGISVKETQYF. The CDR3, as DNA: TGTGCCAGCAGTCCCCCATTAGTGGGCGGGATATCCGTGAAGGAGACCCAGTACTTC.

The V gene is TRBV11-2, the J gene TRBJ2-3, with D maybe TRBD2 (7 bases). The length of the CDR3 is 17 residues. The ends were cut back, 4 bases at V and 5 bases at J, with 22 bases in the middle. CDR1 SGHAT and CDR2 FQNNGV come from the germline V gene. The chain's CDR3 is CASSYSSGAGAVDTQYF. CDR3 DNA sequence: TGTGCCAGCAGCTATTCCTCTGGGGCGGGGGCTGTAGATACGCAGTATTTT.

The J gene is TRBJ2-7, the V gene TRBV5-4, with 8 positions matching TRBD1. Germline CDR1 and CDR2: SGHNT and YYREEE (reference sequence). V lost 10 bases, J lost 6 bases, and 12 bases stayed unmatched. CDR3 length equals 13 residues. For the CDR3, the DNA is TGTGCCGCATCCTCCGGGACAGGACGCGAGCAGTACTTC. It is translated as CAASSGTGREQYF.

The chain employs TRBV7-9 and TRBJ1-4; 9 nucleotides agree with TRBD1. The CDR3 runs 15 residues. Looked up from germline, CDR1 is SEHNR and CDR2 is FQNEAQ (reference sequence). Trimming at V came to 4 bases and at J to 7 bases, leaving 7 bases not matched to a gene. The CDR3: CASSSHETGGEKLFF. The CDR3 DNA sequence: TGTGCCAGCAGCTCCCACGAGACAGGGGGTGAAAAACTGTTTTTT.

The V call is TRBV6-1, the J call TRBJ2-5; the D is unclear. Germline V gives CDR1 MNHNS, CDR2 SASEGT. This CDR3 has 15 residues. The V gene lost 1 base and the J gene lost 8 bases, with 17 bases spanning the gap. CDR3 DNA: TGTGCCAGCAGTGAAGTGCCCCCCCCTTTTGGCACCCAGTACTTC. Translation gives CASSEVPPPFGTQYF.

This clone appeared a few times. CDR3 sequence: CASSSYWGGPGYTF. The DNA for the CDR3 is TGTGCCAGCAGTTCCTACTGGGGGGGTCCTGGCTACACCTTC. The chain combines TRBV6-5 with TRBJ1-2, with D possibly being TRBD1 (5 bases). The V gene lost 4 bases and the J gene lost 7 bases, with 16 bases spanning the gap. The germline CDR1 and CDR2 sequences are MNHEY and SVGAGI. This CDR3 spans 14 amino acids.

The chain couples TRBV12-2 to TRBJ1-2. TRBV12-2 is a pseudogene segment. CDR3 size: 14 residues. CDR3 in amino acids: CASRSPGEVNGYTF. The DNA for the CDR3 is TGTGCAAGTCGCTCCCCGGGGGAAGTTAATGGCTACACCTTC.

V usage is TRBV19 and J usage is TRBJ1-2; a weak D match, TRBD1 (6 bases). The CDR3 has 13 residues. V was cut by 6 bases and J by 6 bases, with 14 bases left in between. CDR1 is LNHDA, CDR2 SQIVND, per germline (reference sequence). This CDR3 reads CASSVQGPDGYTF. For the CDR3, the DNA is TGTGCCAGTAGCGTACAGGGACCCGATGGCTACACCTTC. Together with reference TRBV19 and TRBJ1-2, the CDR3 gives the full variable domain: DGGITQSPKYLFRKEGQNVTLSCEQNLNHDAMYWYRQDPGQGLRLIYYSQIVNDFQKGDIAEGYSVSREKKESFPLTVTSAQKNPTAFYLCASSVQGPDGYTFGSGTRLTVV.